This T cell receptor (beta chain) appears in the sequencing data of a study of blood T cell repertoires in COVID-19. In the study overall: Some COVID-19 samples were acute and others convalescent; all came from the United States, Italy and Spain.

About this clone: The same CDR3 also results from other DNA sequences found in this sample.

Germline V gene sequence: CDR1 KGHSH, CDR2 LQKENI. V lost 3 bases, J lost 0 bases, and 0 bases stayed unmatched. There are 14 residues in the CDR3. TCRdb's table, derived via immunoSEQ multiplex PCR, lists solely in-frame clones and lacks some. The sample yields roughly 250,000 clones, 70% to 75% seen once. The V gene is TRBV18, the J gene TRBJ1-2; 8 bases are a match to TRBD1. The TCR originated in a woman aged 80 or older with acute or convalescent COVID-19. The source material was peripheral blood. Here the CDR3 reads CASSPDRANYGYTF. CDR3 sequence (DNA): TGTGCCAGCTCACCGGACAGGGCTAACTATGGCTACACCTTC.